The present T cell receptor beta chain was sequenced within a study of T cell responses to AZD1222 COVID-19 vaccine. TCRdb keeps only in-frame clones here, not all; method: immunoSEQ multiplex PCR. The sample lists around 120,000 clones, around nine tenths occurring once. The germline gives CDR1 SQVTM, CDR2 ANQGSEA. The CDR3 has 9 amino acids, counting both end residues. A note on this clone: The CDR3 carries no conserved terminal phenylalanine or tryptophan, so it likely arises from a read error. The DNA is omitted, as the CDR3 cannot be located on it reliably, and the CDR3 follows TCRdb's listing.

This sample comprised peripheral blood, obtained on day 0 of AZD1222 vaccination. The source of this sequence is an adult in good health. The genes are TRBV29-1 and TRBJ2-7; no DNA check was done on the table's D call, TRBD1. The CDR3 reads CSVAGQGAL.